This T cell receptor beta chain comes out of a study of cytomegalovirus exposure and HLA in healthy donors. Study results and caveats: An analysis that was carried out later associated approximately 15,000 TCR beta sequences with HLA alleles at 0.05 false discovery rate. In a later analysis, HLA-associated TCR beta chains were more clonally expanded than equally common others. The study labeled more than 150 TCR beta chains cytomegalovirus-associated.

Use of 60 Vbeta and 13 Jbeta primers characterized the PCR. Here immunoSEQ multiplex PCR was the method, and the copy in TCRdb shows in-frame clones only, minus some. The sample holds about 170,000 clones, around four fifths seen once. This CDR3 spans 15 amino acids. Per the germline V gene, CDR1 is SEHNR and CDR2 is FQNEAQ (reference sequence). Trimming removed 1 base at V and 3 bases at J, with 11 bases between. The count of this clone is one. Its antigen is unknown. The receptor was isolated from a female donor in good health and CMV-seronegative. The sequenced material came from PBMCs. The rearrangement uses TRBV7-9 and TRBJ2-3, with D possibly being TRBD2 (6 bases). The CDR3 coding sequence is TGTGCCAGCAGCTTAGGGGCAGGGAGGACAGATACGCAGTATTTT. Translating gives CASSLGAGRTDTQYF.